The text below deals with one T cell receptor (beta chain). The data are from a study of blood T cell repertoires in COVID-19. Study summary: PBMCs, B-cell-depleted T cells, or T cells were the source of the cDNA or gDNA that made up the material.

The protocol was immunoSEQ multiplex PCR, while the TCRdb copy is restricted to in-frame clones and leaves out a portion. The data show approximately 25,000 clones, with roughly 91% seen just once and approximately 7.5% held by the top ten. The receptor comes from a man aged 45 to 65 with active COVID-19. Sequences were obtained from peripheral blood.

The CDR3 DNA follows: TGTGCCAGCAGTGAAGTGTCAGGGGATGGCTACACCTTC. It encodes CASSEVSGDGYTF. The chain carries TRBV6-1 and TRBJ1-2; D may be TRBD1 (6 bases). The CDR3 sequence is 13 residues long. Deletions cut 1 base from V and 6 bases from J, with 9 bases between. Germline CDR1 and CDR2: MNHNS and SASEGT.